The clone carrying this TCR beta chain has ten or more counts. Its antigen is as yet unknown. RNA transcripts gave rise to amplified TCR beta CDR3 regions. HTBI primers were employed in a first-round RT-PCR of the TCR CDR3. MiXCR, applied by TCRdb to the multiplex PCR reads, yields one record per CDR3 protein. The data show about 550,000 distinct CDR3 sequences, around 20% seen once. The entry originates in a study of T cells in Graves' hyperthyroidism and ophthalmopathy. Whole-study results and caveats: Ophthalmopathy could be told apart from stable hyperthyroidism with a 13 V-J model.

Researchers barred patients who had uncontrolled infection, other autoimmune disease, pregnancy or lactation. Out of approximately 10 ml of fresh peripheral blood came the PBMCs. CDR3 size: 13 residues. V shed 5 bases and J shed 4 bases, with 11 bases lying between them. Sequencing was performed on blood. This chain links TRBV12-3 or TRBV12-4 with TRBJ1-2; tentative D call: TRBD1 (6 bases). This clonotype was obtained from a man between 18 and 29 years old with Graves' hyperthyroidism. Here the CDR3 reads CASSGGGGYGYTF. The DNA for the CDR3 is TGTGCCAGCAGTGGGGGGGGCGGCTATGGCTACACCTTC.